The 19 T cell receptor beta chains presented below share a single source sample, sequenced in a study of shared clonotypes between healthy human individuals. Profiling relied on immunoSEQ multiplex PCR, and the TCRdb table lists in-frame clones only, not all of them. The sample lists about 1 million clones; around 76% were seen once. The sequenced sample consisted of memory CD4+ T cells sorted from blood. The subset here: CD45RA-negative fraction. The receptor set was obtained from a man between 18 and 29 years old in good health.

This clone occurred a few times. The chain employs TRBV2 and TRBJ2-2, with D possibly called TRBD1 or TRBD2 (5 bases each). Germline loops: CDR1 SNHLY, CDR2 FYNNEI. The CDR3 runs 13 residues. V was pared by 7 bases and J by 5 bases, with 11 bases between. CDR3 in DNA: TGTGCCAGCAACCCGAGGGGAACCGGGGAGCTGTTTTTT. Encoded protein: CASNPRGTGELFF.

This clone occurred once. CDR3 nucleotide sequence: TGTGCCAGCAGTGTTTGGGTCTCTAATGAAAAACTGTTTTTT. As protein: CASSVWVSNEKLFF. This chain links TRBV2 with TRBJ1-4; D is ambiguous. This CDR3 comprises 14 residues. Germline V gene sequence: CDR1 SNHLY, CDR2 FYNNEI. V was pared by 4 bases and J by 3 bases, with 9 bases between.

This CDR3 reads CASSGDGNYGYTF. The CDR3 coding sequence is TGTGCCAGCAGCGGGGACGGTAACTATGGCTACACCTTC. The V call is TRBV5-4, the J call TRBJ1-2; D is perhaps TRBD1 (5 bases). Trimming stripped 4 bases from V and 1 base from J, with 8 bases between. The CDR3 extends over 13 amino acids. Germline V gives CDR1 SGHNT, CDR2 YYREEE (reference sequence).

The chain joins TRBV7-2 to TRBJ2-6; D tentatively fits TRBD1 or TRBD2 (5 bases each). This CDR3 spans 17 amino acids. Germline CDR1 and CDR2: SGHTA and FQGNSA. V was pared by 1 base and J by 0 bases, with 10 bases between. CDR3: CASSLDAGGSGANVLTF. The CDR3 coding sequence is TGTGCCAGCAGCTTAGACGCTGGGGGCTCTGGGGCCAACGTCCTGACTTTC. Full variable domain (rest looked up from reference TRBV7-2 and TRBJ2-6): GAGVSQSPSNKVTEKGKDVELRCDPISGHTALYWYRQSLGQGLEFLIYFQGNSAPDKSGLPSDRFSAERTGGSVSTLTIQRTQQEDSAVYLCASSLDAGGSGANVLTFGAGSRLTVL.

In regard to this clone: Possible read error: a much larger clone is one base away. V usage is TRBV5-5 and J usage is TRBJ2-5, with D possibly being TRBD1 (5 bases). Trimming left V 3 bases short and J 0 bases short, with 6 bases between. The germline gives CDR1 SGHKS, CDR2 YYEKEE (reference sequence). The CDR3 is made up of 13 amino acids. Written as DNA, the CDR3 is TGTGCCAGCAGCTCCAGGGACCAAGAGACCCAGTACTTC. Its translation: CASSSRDQETQYF. Variable domain in full (rest from reference TRBV5-5 and TRBJ2-5): DAGVTQSPTHLIKTRGQQVTLRCSPISGHKSVSWYQQVLGQGPQFIFQYYEKEERGRGNFPDRFSARQFPNYSSELNVNALLLGDSALYLCASSSRDQETQYFGPGTRLLVL.

The gene calls are TRBV2 and TRBJ2-7, with 11 bases fitting TRBD2. The CDR3 consists of 14 residues. The V and J ends lost 8 bases and 5 bases, in that order; junction bases with no gene match: 8. Per the germline V gene, CDR1 is SNHLY and CDR2 is FYNNEI. The CDR3 reads CASSETSGIHEQYF. The CDR3 DNA reads as TGTGCCAGCTCAGAGACTAGCGGGATCCACGAGCAGTACTTC.

The V and J genes are TRBV5-4 and TRBJ2-7; 10 nucleotides line up with TRBD2. V shed 0 bases, J shed 6 bases, and the junction held 6 bases outside the gene matches. CDR3 length equals 15 residues. From germline, CDR1 is SGHNT and CDR2 YYREEE (reference sequence). CDR3 in amino acids: CASSLAAGGPFEQYF. The CDR3 bases are TGTGCCAGCAGCTTGGCAGCGGGAGGGCCTTTCGAGCAGTACTTC.

This clone occurred a few times. The rearrangement links TRBV6-6 to TRBJ1-3; D might be TRBD1 (5 bases). Germline V gene lookup returns CDR1 MNHNY and CDR2 SVGAGI (reference sequence). This CDR3 has 16 residues. V gave up 6 bases and J gave up 4 bases, with 19 bases separating them. The CDR3 DNA follows: TGTGCCAGCAGCCTCGCTGAAGGGGCGCGGGGAAACACCATATATTTT. Residues: CASSLAEGARGNTIYF.

With regard to this clone: A much bigger clone sits one base away, suggesting this may be a read error. The chain uses TRBV4-2 and TRBJ2-7; the D gene is possibly TRBD1 (6 bases). Looked up from germline, CDR1 is LGHNA and CDR2 is YNFKEQ. CDR3 length: 13 residues. Trimming left V 4 bases short and J 0 bases short, with 7 bases between. The CDR3 DNA reads as TGTGCCAGCAGCCGGGACACCTCCTACGAGCAGTACTTC. Amino acids: CASSRDTSYEQYF.

This clone came up a few times. The V and J genes are TRBV27 and TRBJ2-4; 11 positions agree with TRBD1. The CDR3 sequence is 16 residues long. V shed 5 bases, J shed 3 bases, and the junction held 6 bases outside the gene matches. Germline V gene data show CDR1 as MNHEY and CDR2 as SMNVEV (reference sequence). The CDR3 loop reads CASSTGTGGSKNIQYF. The CDR3 region has the DNA TGTGCCAGCAGTACGGGGACAGGGGGAAGCAAAAACATTCAGTACTTC.

This clone was counted a few times. The V and J genes are TRBV19 and TRBJ2-5; D is unresolved. The CDR3 spans 13 residues. V was clipped by 4 bases and J by 0 bases, with 6 bases between them. CDR1 and CDR2 (germline): LNHDA, SQIVND (reference sequence). This CDR3 is CASSRTNQETQYF. The CDR3 DNA is TGTGCCAGTAGTAGGACCAACCAAGAGACCCAGTACTTC. Combining the CDR3 with reference TRBV19 and TRBJ2-5 gives the whole variable domain DGGITQSPKYLFRKEGQNVTLSCEQNLNHDAMYWYRQDPGQGLRLIYYSQIVNDFQKGDIAEGYSVSREKKESFPLTVTSAQKNPTAFYLCASSRTNQETQYFGPGTRLLVL.

This clone was counted only a few times. The genes are TRBV5-6 and TRBJ2-5; TRBD1 aligns across 10 bases. This CDR3 has 15 amino acids. Trimming took 2 bases from V and 3 from J; bases not matched to a gene: 4. Germline V gives CDR1 SGHDT, CDR2 YYEEEE. The DNA for the CDR3 is TGTGCCAGCAGCTTCGCCGGGACAGGGGAAGAGACCCAGTACTTC. The encoded protein is CASSFAGTGEETQYF.

The rearrangement links TRBV6-5 to TRBJ2-6; a weak D match, TRBD1 (5 bases). Germline lookup yields CDR1 MNHEY and CDR2 SVGAGI. CDR3 length: 15 residues. V was shortened by 7 bases and J by 2 bases, with 12 bases between the two germline ends. The CDR3 nucleotides are TGTGCCAGCACCCCAGACAGAGCTGGGGCCAACGTCCTGACTTTC. It is translated as CASTPDRAGANVLTF.

A note on this clone: A much larger clone lies a single base off, so this may be a read error. This same CDR3 is encoded by further DNA sequences in the sample. V gene TRBV5-1 combines with J gene TRBJ2-5, with D possibly being TRBD1 or TRBD2 (5 bases each). The better agreement between TRBJ2-7 and the DNA end casts doubt on the J call. CDR1 is SGHRS and CDR2 is YFSETQ in the germline V gene. The CDR3 extends over 13 amino acids. Here the CDR3 reads CASSPGPSYEQYF. In nucleotides, the CDR3 is TGCGCCAGCAGCCCGGGACCTTCTTACGAGCAGTACTTC.

The chain links TRBV30 to TRBJ2-5; 7 nucleotides agree with TRBD2. Trimming at V came to 0 bases and at J to 5 bases, leaving 9 bases not matched to a gene. The CDR3 totals 15 residues. Germline loops: CDR1 GTSNPN, CDR2 SVGIG (reference sequence). CDR3 coding DNA: TGTGCCTGGAGTGTCGGACTAGGTTCCATGGAGACCCAGTACTTC. This sequence encodes CAWSVGLGSMETQYF.

The gene calls are TRBV19 and TRBJ2-1; D remains unclear. The CDR3 loop spans 13 amino acids. Trimming took 6 bases from V and 7 from J, leaving 13 bases between them. Looked up from germline, CDR1 is LNHDA and CDR2 is SQIVND (reference sequence). The CDR3 bases are TGTGCCAGTAGCCGTATTAGAGGTAATGAGCAGTTCTTC. It codes for CASSRIRGNEQFF.

In regard to this clone: Possible read error: a much larger clone is one base away. Other DNA sequences of this sample code for an identical CDR3. The chain couples TRBV20-1 to TRBJ2-7, with D hard to call. Looked up from germline, CDR1 is DFQATT and CDR2 is SNEGSKA (reference sequence). CDR3 size: 11 residues. Trimming removed 3 bases at V and 6 bases at J, with 9 bases between. CDR3 sequence: CSASLVGEQYF. Written as DNA, the CDR3 is TGCAGTGCTAGTCTGGTGGGCGAGCAGTACTTC.

The table lists this clone with many counts. The chain has TRBV29-1 and TRBJ1-1; D not resolved. Germline V gene sequence: CDR1 SQVTM, CDR2 ANQGSEA. V lost 4 bases to trimming and J lost 1 base, with 10 bases between them. The CDR3 loop spans 13 amino acids. CDR3 protein: CSVVSGPNTEAFF. In DNA, the CDR3 is TGCAGCGTTGTATCTGGTCCGAACACTGAAGCTTTCTTT. The full variable domain, with the rest looked up from reference TRBV29-1 and TRBJ1-1, is SAVISQKPSRDICQRGTSLTIQCQVDSQVTMMFWYRQQPGQSLTLIATANQGSEATYESGFVIDKFPISRPNLTFSTLTVSNMSPEDSSIYLCSVVSGPNTEAFFGQGTRLTVV.

V gene TRBV29-1 combines with J gene TRBJ2-5; 7 bases line up with TRBD1. CDR1 is SQVTM and CDR2 is ANQGSEA in the germline V gene. The ends lost 2 bases at V and 5 bases at J; junction bases unmatched: 5. The CDR3 runs to 13 residues. The CDR3 DNA reads TGCAGCGTTGAAAGGGGCAGGGGGGAGACCCAGTACTTC. It is translated as CSVERGRGETQYF.